This T cell receptor (beta chain) was retrieved from a study of beta chain features in type 1 diabetes. This clone has a handful of counts. Its cognate antigen is unknown. Expressed TCRB transcripts were sequenced because the isolated RNA had all been reverse transcribed beforehand. TCRdb keeps only in-frame clones here, not all; method: immunoSEQ multiplex PCR. The table shows 350,000 to 450,000 clones, with roughly 12% occurring only once. CDR1 SGDLS and CDR2 YYNGEE come from the germline V gene. V was clipped by 0 bases and J by 2 bases, with 9 bases between them. This CDR3 has 16 residues. Study-level points and caveats: Shorter TCRB CDR3s, moderately but significantly so, were found in Type 1 diabetes patients in all four CD4+ subsets.

This rearrangement joins TRBV9 to TRBJ2-6; D gene unclear. The TCR sequence derives from a woman aged 18-29 years with type 1 diabetes. Sequenced material: naive CD4+ T cells from blood. The CDR3 DNA is TGTGCCAGCAGCGTAGCCACCAGTACTGGGGCCAACGTCCTGACTTTC. Protein product: CASSVATSTGANVLTF.